This T cell receptor beta chain is drawn from a study of control samples from healthy donors and cancer patients. The V gene's germline CDR1 is MDHEN and CDR2 SYDVKM. Trimming took 6 bases from V and 4 from J, leaving 21 bases between them. The CDR3 has 17 residues. This table comes from immunoSEQ multiplex PCR, and its TCRdb copy is limited to in-frame clones, with some not included. The data hold 85,000 to 120,000 clones, with 90% to 95% observed a single time. The chain has TRBV28 and TRBJ1-4; a possible D gene is TRBD1 (6 bases). This TCR came from a woman between 18 and 29 years old in good health. What was sequenced was blood. CDR3 sequence (DNA): TGTGCCAGCAGACCCCTCGGGGGGCGCTTAGGTAATGAAAAACTGTTTTTT. It is translated as CASRPLGGRLGNEKLFF. Supplemented by reference TRBV28 and TRBJ1-4, the full variable domain reads DVKVTQSSRYLVKRTGEKVFLECVQDMDHENMFWYRQDPGLGLRLIYFSYDVKMKEKGDIPEGYSVSREKKERFSLILESASTNQTSMYLCASRPLGGRLGNEKLFFGSGTQLSVL.